Below, 29 T cell receptor beta chains from the same sample are listed, as sequenced in a study of blood T cell repertoires in COVID-19. Libraries were prepared by immunoSEQ multiplex PCR; TCRdb keeps only in-frame clonotypes and omits some of them. Of about 80,000 clones listed, 88% are singletons. Sequencing input: peripheral blood. These receptors came from a woman of 80 years or more with acute or convalescent COVID-19.

This clone was recorded only once. The V and J genes are TRBV12-3 or TRBV12-4 and TRBJ2-5, with D possibly TRBD2 on 6 matching bases. V lost 5 bases, J lost 5 bases, and 12 bases lay in between. This CDR3 is built from 13 residues. The CDR3 DNA follows: TGTGCCAGCAGTCCCCGCCGGGGGGAGACCCAGTACTTC. It yields the protein CASSPRRGETQYF.

V is TRBV7-2 and J is TRBJ2-3; TRBD2 matches 10 bases. The trim removed 5 bases at V and 6 bases at J, leaving 14 bases unmatched. This CDR3 has 17 residues. Germline-derived CDR1 and CDR2 are SGHTA and FQGNSA. The CDR3 is CASSRQLAGPPRDTQYF. The CDR3, as DNA: TGTGCCAGCAGCCGTCAACTAGCGGGACCACCCAGGGATACGCAGTATTTT.

The rearrangement uses TRBV27 and TRBJ1-2; D unresolved. The length of the CDR3 is 14 residues. Per germline, CDR1 MNHEY and CDR2 SMNVEV (reference sequence). V shed 3 bases and J shed 7 bases, with 15 bases lying between them. CDR3 protein: CASSFAGPGIGYTF. Here the CDR3 DNA reads TGTGCCAGCAGTTTTGCCGGACCGGGAATTGGCTACACCTTC.

The J gene is TRBJ2-2, the V gene TRBV11-1; the match to TRBD1 covers 9 bases. Germline V gene lookup returns CDR1 SGHAT and CDR2 FQDESV (reference sequence). V was clipped by 5 bases and J by 1 base; unmatched bases: 5. The CDR3 consists of 16 residues. The CDR3 is CASSPPGQGNTGELFF. DNA for the CDR3: TGTGCCAGCAGCCCCCCGGGACAGGGGAACACCGGGGAGCTGTTTTTT.

The gene calls are TRBV18 and TRBJ2-1; TRBD2 is a possible D gene (6 bases). Germline V gives CDR1 KGHSH, CDR2 LQKENI. There are 12 residues in the CDR3. V lost 3 bases, J lost 8 bases, and 8 bases lay in between. DNA of the CDR3: TGTGCCAGCTCACCGCGGGGCGATGAGCAGTTCTTC. As protein: CASSPRGDEQFF.

The chain employs TRBV6-6 and TRBJ1-2, with 7 bases lining up with TRBD1. The CDR3 consists of 13 residues. CDR1 and CDR2 (germline): MNHNY, SVGAGI (reference sequence). V lost 5 bases, J lost 8 bases, and 8 bases stayed unmatched. The DNA for the CDR3 is TGTGCCAGCAGTCAACAGGGGAGTGCGGGCTACACCTTC. This gives the protein CASSQQGSAGYTF.

CDR3 in amino acids: CASSFGGALTDTQYF. The DNA for the CDR3 is TGCGCCAGCAGCTTTGGGGGGGCGCTCACAGATACGCAGTATTTT. The chain joins TRBV5-1 to TRBJ2-3, with a possible D match to TRBD2 (7 bases). This CDR3 has 15 residues. V shed 2 bases and J shed 2 bases, with 12 bases lying between them. Looked up from germline, CDR1 is SGHRS and CDR2 is YFSETQ.

The rearrangement joins TRBV3-1 (or the pseudogene TRBV3-2) to TRBJ2-1; D possibly corresponds to TRBD2 (6 bases). Germline CDR1 and CDR2: LGHDT and YNNKEL (reference sequence). Trimming cost V 4 bases and J 4 bases, with 17 bases left between them. The CDR3 totals 16 residues. Here the CDR3 reads CASSRGGTSEYNEQFF. As DNA, the CDR3 is TGTGCCAGCAGCCGAGGCGGGACTTCTGAGTACAATGAGCAGTTCTTC.

The chain recombines TRBV6-4 with TRBJ2-3, with a weak D call TRBD1 (5 bases). Germline CDR1 is MRHNA and CDR2 is SNTAGT. The CDR3 totals 15 residues. The ends were cut back, 6 bases at V and 2 bases at J, with 15 bases in the middle. CDR3 DNA sequence: TGTGCCAGCAGCGCGACGACAGTAGCCACAGATACGCAGTATTTT. Protein product: CASSATTVATDTQYF.

This clone was found a few times. This chain uses TRBV6-6 with TRBJ1-2; maybe TRBD1 (6 bases). This CDR3 region has 10 residues. In germline, CDR1 is MNHNY, CDR2 SVGAGI (reference sequence). Trimming stripped 10 bases from V and 10 bases from J, with 13 bases between. This CDR3 is CATQGRVYTF. Written as DNA, the CDR3 is TGTGCCACCCAGGGGCGGGTCTACACCTTC.

The rearrangement uses TRBV7-2 and TRBJ1-2, with a tentative D call TRBD1 (5 bases). Trimming took 5 bases from V and 1 from J, leaving 8 bases between them. Per germline, CDR1 SGHTA and CDR2 FQGNSA. The CDR3 totals 13 residues. The CDR3 DNA reads TGTGCCAGCAGCCCGGGGGATAACTATGGCTACACCTTC. Its protein is CASSPGDNYGYTF.

The V gene is TRBV6-2 or TRBV6-3, the J gene TRBJ1-1; TRBD1 matches 10 bases. The CDR3 consists of 14 residues. After removal of 2 bases from V and 6 bases from J, the junction contained 3 bases not matched to a gene. The V gene's germline CDR1 is MNHEY and CDR2 SVGEGT. The CDR3 DNA follows: TGTGCCAGCAGTTACGTGGACAGGGGGGCTGAAGCTTTCTTT. It codes for CASSYVDRGAEAFF.

This clone has just one count. The rearrangement links TRBV6-5 to TRBJ1-2, with D possibly TRBD1 on 5 matching bases. Trimming removed 4 bases from V and 4 bases from J, with 10 bases in between. CDR3 size: 13 residues. Germline CDR1 and CDR2: MNHEY and SVGAGI. This CDR3 is CASSFGGGYGYTF. CDR3 DNA sequence: TGTGCCAGCAGTTTTGGGGGGGGCTATGGCTACACCTTC.

The chain employs TRBV18 and TRBJ2-7; D is perhaps TRBD1 (6 bases). The V gene's germline CDR1 is KGHSH and CDR2 LQKENI. Trimming took 4 bases from V and 7 from J, leaving 17 bases between them. This CDR3 spans 14 amino acids. CDR3 in DNA: TGTGCCAGCTCACAGCAAACAGGGAGAGGAGAGCAGTACTTC. Protein product: CASSQQTGRGEQYF.

V usage is TRBV5-1 and J usage is TRBJ1-1, with D unresolved. The germline V gene encodes CDR1 SGHRS and CDR2 YFSETQ. V shed 4 bases and J shed 4 bases, with 14 bases lying between them. The CDR3 covers 14 residues. The CDR3, as DNA: TGCGCCAGCAGCGCGGGTGTGGACGGCACTGAAGCTTTCTTT. Translation: CASSAGVDGTEAFF.

This clone was detected only once. This chain uses TRBV15 with TRBJ1-2; D call uncertain. Germline V gene lookup returns CDR1 LNHNV and CDR2 YYDKDF (reference sequence). With 0 bases removed from V and 8 bases from J, the gap between germline ends came to 4 bases. The length of the CDR3 is 11 residues. As DNA, the CDR3 is TGTGCCACCAGCAGAGATCAGGGCTACACCTTC. It translates to CATSRDQGYTF.

The chain carries TRBV30 and TRBJ1-5; D not certain. Trimming left V 1 base short and J 3 bases short, with 4 bases between. The germline V gene encodes CDR1 GTSNPN and CDR2 SVGIG (reference sequence). This CDR3 has 12 amino acids. The CDR3 DNA reads as TGTGCCTGGAGTGAGCTCAATCAGCCCCAGCATTTT. This sequence encodes CAWSELNQPQHF.

The chain uses TRBV4-3 and TRBJ1-1; 7 bases are a match to TRBD1. Germline CDR1 is LGHNA and CDR2 is YSLEER. The V and J ends lost 4 bases and 3 bases, in that order; junction bases with no gene match: 5. The CDR3 consists of 14 residues. The CDR3 coding sequence is TGCGCCAGCAGCCTCCAGGGGGACGACACTGAAGCTTTCTTT. It translates to CASSLQGDDTEAFF.

A single count supports this clone. The V call is TRBV28, the J call TRBJ1-1, with a tentative D call TRBD1 (6 bases). This CDR3 has 12 amino acids. CDR1 MDHEN and CDR2 SYDVKM come from the germline V gene. The V gene lost 8 bases and the J gene lost 4 bases, with 11 bases spanning the gap. CDR3 residues: CASGTGLTEAFF. The DNA for the CDR3 is TGTGCCAGCGGAACAGGGCTCACTGAAGCTTTCTTT.

The gene calls are TRBV5-1 and TRBJ2-5, with D perhaps TRBD2 (5 bases). Germline lookup yields CDR1 SGHRS and CDR2 YFSETQ. Between the trimmed V and J ends, which lost 6 bases and 0 bases, there was a span of 9 bases. This CDR3 has 13 residues. The CDR3 reads CASTTGNQETQYF. CDR3 DNA sequence: TGCGCCAGCACCACCGGGAACCAAGAGACCCAGTACTTC.

This clone came up once. The chain has TRBV29-1 and TRBJ1-1; D is unclear. The V gene lost 4 bases and the J gene lost 7 bases, with 10 bases spanning the gap. The CDR3 contains 11 residues. The germline gives CDR1 SQVTM, CDR2 ANQGSEA. CDR3 coding DNA: TGCAGCGTTGTATCAGGATTTGAAGCTTTCTTT. It is translated as CSVVSGFEAFF.

The chain uses TRBV30 and TRBJ1-1, with TRBD1 matching over 10 bases. The CDR3 is 14 amino acids. The V gene end was trimmed by 7 bases and the J gene end by 4 bases; junction bases not matched to a gene: 9. Germline-derived CDR1 and CDR2 are GTSNPN and SVGIG (reference sequence). The CDR3 loop is CASSTGGLSTEAFF. CDR3 DNA sequence: TGTGCCTCATCGACAGGGGGCTTGAGCACTGAAGCTTTCTTT.

The CDR3 is CASGPWDRGETEAFF. The CDR3 bases are TGTGCTAGTGGTCCTTGGGACAGGGGTGAAACTGAAGCTTTCTTT. J is TRBJ1-1 and V is TRBV12-5, with 10 bases fitting TRBD1. Trimming took 5 bases from V and 5 from J; bases not matched to a gene: 8. The germline V gene encodes CDR1 LGHNT and CDR2 FRNRAP. The CDR3 consists of 15 residues.

This clone was observed a handful of times. The chain joins TRBV18 to TRBJ2-5, with TRBD2 identical over 7 bases. Germline-derived CDR1 and CDR2 are KGHSH and LQKENI. Germline trimming cut 6 bases from V and 5 bases from J; bases unmatched to any gene: 12. CDR3 length equals 15 residues. CDR3 sequence: CASSRNGRPEETQYF. Written as DNA, the CDR3 is TGTGCCAGCTCGCGGAACGGGAGGCCCGAGGAGACCCAGTACTTC.

This chain connects TRBV19 to TRBJ2-1, with D possibly TRBD2 on 7 matching bases. V was shortened by 0 bases and J by 6 bases, with 12 bases between the two germline ends. The CDR3 has 15 amino acids. From germline, CDR1 is LNHDA and CDR2 SQIVND (reference sequence). CDR3 DNA: TGTGCCAGTAGTATAGACCTAGGGGGGGGCAATGAGCAGTTCTTC. Its translation is CASSIDLGGGNEQFF.

This chain connects TRBV2 to TRBJ1-6; 7 positions match TRBD1. V lost 6 bases to trimming and J lost 4 bases; unmatched junction nucleotides: 9. Germline-derived CDR1 and CDR2 are SNHLY and FYNNEI. The CDR3 extends over 16 amino acids. CDR3 sequence reads: CASSSDRPLYNSPLHF. For the CDR3, the DNA is TGTGCCAGCAGCTCGGACAGGCCTTTATATAATTCACCCCTCCACTTT.

This chain uses TRBV30 with TRBJ1-2; TRBD1 is a possible D gene (5 bases). Germline CDR1 is GTSNPN and CDR2 is SVGIG (reference sequence). The CDR3 runs 13 residues. Deletions cut 2 bases from V and 3 bases from J, with 10 bases between. CDR3 region: CAWSKGRDYGYTF. The CDR3 region has the DNA TGTGCCTGGAGTAAGGGGAGGGACTATGGCTACACCTTC.

This chain connects TRBV7-2 to TRBJ2-5; possible D gene TRBD2, 7 bases. Per germline, CDR1 SGHTA and CDR2 FQGNSA. This CDR3 contains 15 residues. V shed 5 bases and J shed 7 bases, with 20 bases lying between them. CDR3 DNA sequence: TGTGCCAGCAGCCCTGTCTCGGGGGGCGGCGGGACCCAGTACTTC. Its translation is CASSPVSGGGGTQYF. The whole variable domain, filled in from reference TRBV7-2 and TRBJ2-5, reads GAGVSQSPSNKVTEKGKDVELRCDPISGHTALYWYRQSLGQGLEFLIYFQGNSAPDKSGLPSDRFSAERTGGSVSTLTIQRTQQEDSAVYLCASSPVSGGGGTQYFGPGTRLLVL.

This chain joins TRBV6-5 and TRBJ1-2; D may be TRBD1 (6 bases). The germline CDR1 and CDR2 sequences are MNHEY and SVGAGI. Trimming left V 6 bases short and J 1 base short, with 15 bases between. The CDR3 loop spans 15 amino acids. The CDR3 spells CASRTTGSRNYGYTF. In DNA, the CDR3 is TGTGCCAGCAGAACTACAGGGTCTCGTAACTATGGCTACACCTTC.